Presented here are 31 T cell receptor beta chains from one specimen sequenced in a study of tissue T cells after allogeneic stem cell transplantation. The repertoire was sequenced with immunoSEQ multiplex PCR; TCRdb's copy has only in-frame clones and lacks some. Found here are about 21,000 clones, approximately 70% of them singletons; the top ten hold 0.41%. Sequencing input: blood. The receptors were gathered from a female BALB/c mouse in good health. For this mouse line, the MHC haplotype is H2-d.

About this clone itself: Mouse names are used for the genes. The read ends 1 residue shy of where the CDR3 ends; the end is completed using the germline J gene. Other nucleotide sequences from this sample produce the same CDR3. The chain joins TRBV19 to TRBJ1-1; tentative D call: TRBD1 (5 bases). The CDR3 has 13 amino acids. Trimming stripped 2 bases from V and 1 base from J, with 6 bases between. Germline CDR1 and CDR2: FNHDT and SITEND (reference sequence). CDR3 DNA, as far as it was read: TGTGCCAGCAGTATCGGGGGAAACACAGAAGTCTTC. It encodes CASSIGGNTEVF. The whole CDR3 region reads CASSIGGNTEVFF. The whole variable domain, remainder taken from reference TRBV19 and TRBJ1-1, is GGIITQTPKFLIGQEGQKLTLKCQQNFNHDTMYWYRQDSGKGLRLIYYSITENDLQKGDLSEGYDASREKKSSFSLTVTSAQKNEMAVFLCASSIGGNTEVFFGKGTRLTVV.

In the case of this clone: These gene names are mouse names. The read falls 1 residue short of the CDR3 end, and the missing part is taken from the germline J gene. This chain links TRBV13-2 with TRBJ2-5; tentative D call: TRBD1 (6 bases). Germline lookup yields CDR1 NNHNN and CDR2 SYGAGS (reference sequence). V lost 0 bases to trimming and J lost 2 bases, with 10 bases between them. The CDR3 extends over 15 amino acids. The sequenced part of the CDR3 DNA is TGTGCCAGCGGTGATGCCAGGGGAGGCCAAGACACCCAGTAC. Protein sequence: CASGDARGGQDTQY. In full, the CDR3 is CASGDARGGQDTQYF.

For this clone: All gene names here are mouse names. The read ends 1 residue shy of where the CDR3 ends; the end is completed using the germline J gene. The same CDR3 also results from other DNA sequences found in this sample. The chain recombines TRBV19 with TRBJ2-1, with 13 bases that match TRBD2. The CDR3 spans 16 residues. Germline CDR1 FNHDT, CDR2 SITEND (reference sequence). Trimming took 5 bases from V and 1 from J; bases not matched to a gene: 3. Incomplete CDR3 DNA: TGTGCCAGCAGCAGGGACTGGGGGGGGAACTATGCTGAGCAGTTC. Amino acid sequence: CASSRDWGGNYAEQF. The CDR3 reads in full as CASSRDWGGNYAEQFF.

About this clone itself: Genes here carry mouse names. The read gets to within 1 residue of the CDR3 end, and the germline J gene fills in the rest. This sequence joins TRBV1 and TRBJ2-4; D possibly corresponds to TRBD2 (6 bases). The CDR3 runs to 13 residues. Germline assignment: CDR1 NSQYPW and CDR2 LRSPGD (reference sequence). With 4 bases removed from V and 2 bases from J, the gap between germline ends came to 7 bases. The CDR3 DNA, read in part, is TGCACCTGCAGTGGGGGGGTTCAAAACACCTTGTAC. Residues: CTCSGGVQNTLY. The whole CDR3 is CTCSGGVQNTLYF.

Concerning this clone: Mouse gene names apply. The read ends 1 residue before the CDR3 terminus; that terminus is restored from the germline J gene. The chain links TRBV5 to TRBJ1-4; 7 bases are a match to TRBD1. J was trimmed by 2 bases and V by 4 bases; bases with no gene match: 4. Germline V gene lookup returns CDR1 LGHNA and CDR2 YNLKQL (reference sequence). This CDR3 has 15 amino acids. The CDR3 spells CASSPGDSSNERLFF. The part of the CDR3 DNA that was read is TGTGCCAGCAGCCCTGGGGACAGCTCCAACGAAAGATTATTT.

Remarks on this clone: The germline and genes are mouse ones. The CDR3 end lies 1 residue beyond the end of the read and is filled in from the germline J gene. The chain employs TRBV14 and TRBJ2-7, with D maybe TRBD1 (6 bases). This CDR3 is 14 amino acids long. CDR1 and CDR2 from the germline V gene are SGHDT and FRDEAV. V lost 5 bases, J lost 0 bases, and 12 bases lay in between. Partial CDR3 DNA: TGTGCCAGCAGGGAGGGACACAGCTCCTATGAACAGTAC. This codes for CASREGHSSYEQY. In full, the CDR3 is CASREGHSSYEQYF.

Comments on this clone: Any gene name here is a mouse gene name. The CDR3 loop is CASGLGIQDTQYF. Incomplete CDR3 DNA: TGTGCCAGCGGCCTGGGGATCCAAGACACCCAGTAC. The chain has TRBV13-2 and TRBJ2-5, with D tentatively TRBD2 (6 bases). The read halts 1 residue ahead of the CDR3 end, with the missing end drawn from the germline J gene. This CDR3 has 13 residues. From germline, CDR1 is NNHNN and CDR2 SYGAGS (reference sequence). Trimming stripped 5 bases from V and 2 bases from J, with 9 bases between.

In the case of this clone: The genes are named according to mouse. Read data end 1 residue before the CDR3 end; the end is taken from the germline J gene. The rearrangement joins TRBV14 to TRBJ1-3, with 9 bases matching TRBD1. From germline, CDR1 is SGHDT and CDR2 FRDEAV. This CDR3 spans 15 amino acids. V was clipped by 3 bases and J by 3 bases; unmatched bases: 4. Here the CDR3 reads CASSSGTGSGNTLYF. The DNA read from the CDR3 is TGTGCCAGCAGTTCCGGGACAGGGAGTGGAAATACGCTCTAT.

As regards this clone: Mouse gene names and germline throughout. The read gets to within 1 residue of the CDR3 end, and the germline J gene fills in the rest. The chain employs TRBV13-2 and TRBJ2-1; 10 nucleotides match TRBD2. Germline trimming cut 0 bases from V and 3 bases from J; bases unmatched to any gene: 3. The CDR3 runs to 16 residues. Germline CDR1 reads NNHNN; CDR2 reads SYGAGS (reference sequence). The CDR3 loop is CASGDAWGGLYAEQFF. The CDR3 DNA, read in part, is TGTGCCAGCGGTGATGCCTGGGGGGGCCTCTATGCTGAGCAGTTC.

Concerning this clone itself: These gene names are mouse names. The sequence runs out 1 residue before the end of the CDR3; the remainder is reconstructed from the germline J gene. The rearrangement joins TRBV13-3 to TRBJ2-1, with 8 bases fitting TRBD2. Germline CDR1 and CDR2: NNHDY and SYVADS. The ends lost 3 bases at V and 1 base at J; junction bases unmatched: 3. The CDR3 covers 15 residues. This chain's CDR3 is CASSVGGGNYAEQFF. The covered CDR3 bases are TGTGCCAGCAGTGTTGGGGGGGGGAACTATGCTGAGCAGTTC.

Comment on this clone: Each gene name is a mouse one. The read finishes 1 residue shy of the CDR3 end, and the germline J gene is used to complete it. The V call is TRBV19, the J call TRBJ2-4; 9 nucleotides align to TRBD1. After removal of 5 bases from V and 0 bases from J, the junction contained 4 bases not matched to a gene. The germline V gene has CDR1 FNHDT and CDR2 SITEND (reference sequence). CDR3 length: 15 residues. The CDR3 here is CASRRQGGSQNTLYF. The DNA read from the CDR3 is TGTGCCAGCAGAAGACAGGGGGGGAGTCAAAACACCTTGTAC.

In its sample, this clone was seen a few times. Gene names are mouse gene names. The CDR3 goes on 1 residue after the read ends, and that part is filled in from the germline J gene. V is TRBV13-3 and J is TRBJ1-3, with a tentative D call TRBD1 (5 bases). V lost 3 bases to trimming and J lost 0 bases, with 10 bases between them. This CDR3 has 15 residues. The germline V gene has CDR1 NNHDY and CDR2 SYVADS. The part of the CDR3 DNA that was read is TGTGCCAGCAGTGGGACACTCAATTCTGGAAATACGCTCTAT. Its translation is CASSGTLNSGNTLY. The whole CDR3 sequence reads CASSGTLNSGNTLYF.

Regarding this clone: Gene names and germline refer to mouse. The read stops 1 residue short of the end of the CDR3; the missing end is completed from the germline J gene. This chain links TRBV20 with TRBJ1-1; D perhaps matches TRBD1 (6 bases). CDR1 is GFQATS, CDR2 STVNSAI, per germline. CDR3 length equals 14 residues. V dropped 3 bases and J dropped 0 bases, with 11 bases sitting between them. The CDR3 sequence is CGARGGRPNTEVFF. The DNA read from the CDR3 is TGTGGTGCTAGAGGGGGACGACCAAACACAGAAGTCTTC.

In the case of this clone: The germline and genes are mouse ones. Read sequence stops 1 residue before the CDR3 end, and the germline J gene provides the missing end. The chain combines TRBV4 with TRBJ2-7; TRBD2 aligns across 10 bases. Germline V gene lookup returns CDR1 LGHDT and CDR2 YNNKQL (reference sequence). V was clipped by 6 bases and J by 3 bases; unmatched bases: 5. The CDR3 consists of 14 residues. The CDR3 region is CASRPRDWGYEQYF. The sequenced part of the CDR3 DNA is TGTGCCAGCAGACCCCGGGACTGGGGCTATGAACAGTAC.

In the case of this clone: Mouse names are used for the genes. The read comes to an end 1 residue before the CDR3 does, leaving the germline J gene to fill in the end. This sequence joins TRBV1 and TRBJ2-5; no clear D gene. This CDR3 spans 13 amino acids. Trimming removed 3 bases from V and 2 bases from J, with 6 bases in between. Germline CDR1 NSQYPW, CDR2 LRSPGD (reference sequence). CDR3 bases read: TGCACCTGCAGTGCCCTCATCCAAGACACCCAGTAC. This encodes CTCSALIQDTQY. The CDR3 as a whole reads CTCSALIQDTQYF.

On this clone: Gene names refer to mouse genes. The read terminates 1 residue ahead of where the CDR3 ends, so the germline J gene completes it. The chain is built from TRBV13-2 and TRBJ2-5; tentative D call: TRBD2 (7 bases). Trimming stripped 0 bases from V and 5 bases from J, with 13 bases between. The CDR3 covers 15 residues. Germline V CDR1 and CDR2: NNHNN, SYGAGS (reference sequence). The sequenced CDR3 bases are TGTGCCAGCGGTGATGCAGAGGGGGGCGTAGACACCCAGTAC. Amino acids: CASGDAEGGVDTQY. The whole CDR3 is CASGDAEGGVDTQYF.

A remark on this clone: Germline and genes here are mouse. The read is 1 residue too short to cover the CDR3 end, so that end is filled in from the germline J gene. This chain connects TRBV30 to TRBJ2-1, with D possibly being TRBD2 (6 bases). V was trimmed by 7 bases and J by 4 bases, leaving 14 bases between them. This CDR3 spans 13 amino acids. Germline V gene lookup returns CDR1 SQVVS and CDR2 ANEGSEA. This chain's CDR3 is CSYAAGEYAEQFF. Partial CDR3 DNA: TGTAGTTACGCGGCTGGGGAATATGCTGAGCAGTTC. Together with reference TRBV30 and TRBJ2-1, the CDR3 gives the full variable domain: SVLLYQKPNRDICQSGTSLKIQCVADSQVVSMFWYQQFQEQSLMLMATANEGSEATYESGFTKDKFPISRPNLTFSTLTVNNARPGDSSIYFCSYAAGEYAEQFFGPGTRLTVL.

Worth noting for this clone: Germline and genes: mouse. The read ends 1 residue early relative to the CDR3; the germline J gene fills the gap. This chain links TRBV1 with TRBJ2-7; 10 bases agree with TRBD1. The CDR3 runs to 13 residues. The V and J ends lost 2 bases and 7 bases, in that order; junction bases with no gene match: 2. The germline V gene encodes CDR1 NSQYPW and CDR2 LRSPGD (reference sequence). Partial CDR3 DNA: TGCACCTGCAGTGCAAGGACAGGGGGAGAACAGTAC. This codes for CTCSARTGGEQY. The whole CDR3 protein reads CTCSARTGGEQYF. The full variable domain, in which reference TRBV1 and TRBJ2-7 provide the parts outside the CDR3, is VTLLEQNPRWRLVPRGQAVNLRCILKNSQYPWMSWYQQDLQKQLQWLFTLRSPGDKEVKSLPGADYLATRVTDTELRLQVANMSQGRTLYCTCSARTGGEQYFGPGTRLTVL.

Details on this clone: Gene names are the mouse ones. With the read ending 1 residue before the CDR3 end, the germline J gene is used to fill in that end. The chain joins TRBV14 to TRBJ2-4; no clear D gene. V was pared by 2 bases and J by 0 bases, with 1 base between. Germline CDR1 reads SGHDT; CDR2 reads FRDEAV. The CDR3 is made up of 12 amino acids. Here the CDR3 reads CASSLSQNTLYF. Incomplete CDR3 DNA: TGTGCCAGCAGTTTAAGTCAAAACACCTTGTAC.

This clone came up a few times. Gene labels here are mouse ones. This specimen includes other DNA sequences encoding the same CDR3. The part of the CDR3 DNA that was read is TGTGCCAGCAGCCAACAGGGAGATGCTGAGCAGTTC. It yields the protein CASSQQGDAEQF. In full, the CDR3 is CASSQQGDAEQFF. The rearrangement joins TRBV2 to TRBJ2-1, with a tentative D call TRBD1 (5 bases). The CDR3 end lies 1 residue beyond the end of the read and is filled in from the germline J gene. V shed 2 bases and J shed 5 bases, with 7 bases lying between them. CDR3 size: 13 residues. The germline V gene has CDR1 LGHNA and CDR2 YSYQKL.

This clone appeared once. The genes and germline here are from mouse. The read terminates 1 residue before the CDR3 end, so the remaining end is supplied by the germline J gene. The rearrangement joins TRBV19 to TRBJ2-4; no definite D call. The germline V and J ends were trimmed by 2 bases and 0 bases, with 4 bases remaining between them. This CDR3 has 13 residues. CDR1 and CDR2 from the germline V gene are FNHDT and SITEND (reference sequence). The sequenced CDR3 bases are TGTGCCAGCAGTATGGGGAGTCAAAACACCTTGTAC. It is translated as CASSMGSQNTLY. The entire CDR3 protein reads CASSMGSQNTLYF.

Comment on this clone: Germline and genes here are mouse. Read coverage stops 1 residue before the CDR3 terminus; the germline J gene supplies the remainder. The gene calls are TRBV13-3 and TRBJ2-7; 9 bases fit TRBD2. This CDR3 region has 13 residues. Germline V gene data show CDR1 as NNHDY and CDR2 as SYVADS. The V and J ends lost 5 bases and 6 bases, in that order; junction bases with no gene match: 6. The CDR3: CASRWGGAGEQYF. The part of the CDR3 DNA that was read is TGTGCCAGCAGGTGGGGGGGCGCGGGTGAACAGTAC.

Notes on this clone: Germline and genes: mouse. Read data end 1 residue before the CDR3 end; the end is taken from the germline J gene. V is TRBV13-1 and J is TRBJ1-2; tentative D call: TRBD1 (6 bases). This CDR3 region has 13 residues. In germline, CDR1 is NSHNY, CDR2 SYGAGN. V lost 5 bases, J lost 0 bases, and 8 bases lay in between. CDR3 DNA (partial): TGTGCCAGCAGGAGGACAGCAAACTCCGACTACACC. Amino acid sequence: CASRRTANSDYT. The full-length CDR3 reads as CASRRTANSDYTF.

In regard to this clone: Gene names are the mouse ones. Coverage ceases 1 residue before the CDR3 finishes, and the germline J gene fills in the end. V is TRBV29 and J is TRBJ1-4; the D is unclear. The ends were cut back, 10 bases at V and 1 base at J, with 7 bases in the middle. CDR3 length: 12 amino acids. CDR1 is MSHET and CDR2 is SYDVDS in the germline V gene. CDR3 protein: CANGSSNERLFF. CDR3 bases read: TGTGCTAACGGGAGTTCCAACGAAAGATTATTT.

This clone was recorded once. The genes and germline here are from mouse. CDR3 DNA (partial): TGTGGTGCCAGACGGGAAAACTATGCTGAGCAGTTC. Encoded protein: CGARRENYAEQF. The entire CDR3 protein reads CGARRENYAEQFF. V and J are TRBV20 and TRBJ2-1, with no clear D. The read finishes 1 residue shy of the CDR3 end, and the germline J gene is used to complete it. This CDR3 has 13 residues. The germline V and J ends were trimmed by 6 bases and 1 base, with 10 bases remaining between them. Germline V lookup: CDR1 GFQATS, CDR2 STVNSAI.

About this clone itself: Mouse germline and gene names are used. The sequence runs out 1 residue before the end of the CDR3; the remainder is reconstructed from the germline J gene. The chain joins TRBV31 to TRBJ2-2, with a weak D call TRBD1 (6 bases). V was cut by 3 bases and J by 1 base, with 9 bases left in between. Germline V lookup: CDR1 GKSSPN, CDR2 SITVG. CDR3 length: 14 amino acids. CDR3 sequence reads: CAWSRDKNTGQLYF. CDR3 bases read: TGTGCCTGGAGCCGGGACAAAAACACCGGGCAGCTCTAC.

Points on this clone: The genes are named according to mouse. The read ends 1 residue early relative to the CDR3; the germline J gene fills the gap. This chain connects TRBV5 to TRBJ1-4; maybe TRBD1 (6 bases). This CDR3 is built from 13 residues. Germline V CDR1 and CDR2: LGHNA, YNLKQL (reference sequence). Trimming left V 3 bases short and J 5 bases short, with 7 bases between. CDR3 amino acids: CASSQGQNERLFF. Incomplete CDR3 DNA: TGTGCCAGCAGCCAGGGACAAAACGAAAGATTATTT.

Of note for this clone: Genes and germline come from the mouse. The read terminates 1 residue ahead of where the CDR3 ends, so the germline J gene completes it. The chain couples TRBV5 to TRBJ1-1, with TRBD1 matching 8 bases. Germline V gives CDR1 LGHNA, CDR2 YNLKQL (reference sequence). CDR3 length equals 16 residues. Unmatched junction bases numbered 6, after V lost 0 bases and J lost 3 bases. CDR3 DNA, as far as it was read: TGTGCCAGCAGCCAAGACAGGACAGGGCCTTACACAGAAGTCTTC. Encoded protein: CASSQDRTGPYTEVF. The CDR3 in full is CASSQDRTGPYTEVFF.

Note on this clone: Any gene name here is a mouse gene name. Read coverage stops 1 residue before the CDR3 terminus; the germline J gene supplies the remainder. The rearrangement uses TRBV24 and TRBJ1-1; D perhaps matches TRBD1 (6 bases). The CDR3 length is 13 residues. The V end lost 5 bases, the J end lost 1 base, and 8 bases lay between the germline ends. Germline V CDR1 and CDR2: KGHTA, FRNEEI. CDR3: CASSGTKNTEVFF. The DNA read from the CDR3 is TGTGCCAGCAGTGGGACAAAAAACACAGAAGTCTTC.

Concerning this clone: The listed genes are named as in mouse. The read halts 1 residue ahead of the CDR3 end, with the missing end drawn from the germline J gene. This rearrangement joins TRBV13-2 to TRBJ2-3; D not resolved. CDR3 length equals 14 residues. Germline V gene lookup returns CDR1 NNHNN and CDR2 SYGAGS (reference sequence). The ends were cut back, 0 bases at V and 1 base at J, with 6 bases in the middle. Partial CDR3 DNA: TGTGCCAGCGGTGATGCCGCAGGTGCAGAAACGCTGTAT. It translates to CASGDAAGAETLY. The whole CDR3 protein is CASGDAAGAETLYF.

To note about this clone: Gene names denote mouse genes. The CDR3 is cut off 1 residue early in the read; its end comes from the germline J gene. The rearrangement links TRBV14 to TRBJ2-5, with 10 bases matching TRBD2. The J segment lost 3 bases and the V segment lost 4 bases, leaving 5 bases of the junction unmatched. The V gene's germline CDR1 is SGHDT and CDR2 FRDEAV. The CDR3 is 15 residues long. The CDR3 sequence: CASSPGTGVQDTQYF. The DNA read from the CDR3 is TGTGCCAGCAGTCCCGGGACTGGGGTACAAGACACCCAGTAC.